A single T cell receptor (beta chain) is shown here with its context. The target antigen is unknown. The length of the CDR3 is 15 residues. Germline lookup yields CDR1 MGHDK and CDR2 SYGVNS. The V gene end was trimmed by 5 bases and the J gene end by 1 base; junction bases not matched to a gene: 4. These data belong to a study of shared clonotypes between healthy human individuals. Overall study context: The donors, two women and three men, were aged 18 to 49. Researchers assigned three CD4 naive, three CD4 memory, two CD8 naive and one CD8 memory plate to each donor. Study outcomes and limitations: The generation probabilities recorded for non-shared clonotypes fell below those of clonotypes shared by all four donors.

The naive CD8 fraction comprised CD45RO-negative cells positively selected for CCR7 and excluded terminally differentiated effector memory CD45RA+ cells. In the original analysis: ImmunoSEQ output lacked quality scores and full-length reads, limiting matched filtering. Here immunoSEQ multiplex PCR was the method, and the copy in TCRdb shows in-frame clones only, minus some. V and J calls and clone size are given by that table; D and trimming were obtained from the DNA. The profile shows some 2,000,000 clones, about 95% of them singletons. Source material: naive CD8+ T cells sorted from blood. The TCR comes from a man aged 18 to 35 in good health. The V call is TRBV25-1, the J call TRBJ2-5, with 10 bases aligning to TRBD2. For the CDR3, the DNA is TGTGCCAGCAGTTTAGCGGGGGGCCTCCAAGAGACCCAGTACTTC. Translation gives CASSLAGGLQETQYF.